This T cell receptor (beta chain) was recovered during a study of T cell responses to AZD1222 COVID-19 vaccine. General study findings and limits: Just a handful of AZD1222 recipients tested seropositive at baseline.

A word on this clone: Its antigen is not known.

The V gene's germline CDR1 is WNHNN and CDR2 SYGVQD (reference sequence). The CDR3 spans 15 residues. V gave up 5 bases and J gave up 5 bases; unmatched junction bases: 8. Produced via immunoSEQ multiplex PCR; TCRdb's table is partial and in-frame only. The table lists approximately 130,000 clones, about 88% of them singletons, with 2.5% to 3.5% in the top ten. This TCR derives from an adult who received the AZD1222 COVID-19 vaccine. The gene calls are TRBV10-1 and TRBJ2-5; 10 bases are a match to TRBD1. The sequences come from peripheral blood, collected 28 days after the second AZD1222 dose. The CDR3 DNA reads as TGCGCCAGCAGTCCCGGGACAGGGGCGCGGGAGACCCAGTACTTC. Its protein is CASSPGTGARETQYF.